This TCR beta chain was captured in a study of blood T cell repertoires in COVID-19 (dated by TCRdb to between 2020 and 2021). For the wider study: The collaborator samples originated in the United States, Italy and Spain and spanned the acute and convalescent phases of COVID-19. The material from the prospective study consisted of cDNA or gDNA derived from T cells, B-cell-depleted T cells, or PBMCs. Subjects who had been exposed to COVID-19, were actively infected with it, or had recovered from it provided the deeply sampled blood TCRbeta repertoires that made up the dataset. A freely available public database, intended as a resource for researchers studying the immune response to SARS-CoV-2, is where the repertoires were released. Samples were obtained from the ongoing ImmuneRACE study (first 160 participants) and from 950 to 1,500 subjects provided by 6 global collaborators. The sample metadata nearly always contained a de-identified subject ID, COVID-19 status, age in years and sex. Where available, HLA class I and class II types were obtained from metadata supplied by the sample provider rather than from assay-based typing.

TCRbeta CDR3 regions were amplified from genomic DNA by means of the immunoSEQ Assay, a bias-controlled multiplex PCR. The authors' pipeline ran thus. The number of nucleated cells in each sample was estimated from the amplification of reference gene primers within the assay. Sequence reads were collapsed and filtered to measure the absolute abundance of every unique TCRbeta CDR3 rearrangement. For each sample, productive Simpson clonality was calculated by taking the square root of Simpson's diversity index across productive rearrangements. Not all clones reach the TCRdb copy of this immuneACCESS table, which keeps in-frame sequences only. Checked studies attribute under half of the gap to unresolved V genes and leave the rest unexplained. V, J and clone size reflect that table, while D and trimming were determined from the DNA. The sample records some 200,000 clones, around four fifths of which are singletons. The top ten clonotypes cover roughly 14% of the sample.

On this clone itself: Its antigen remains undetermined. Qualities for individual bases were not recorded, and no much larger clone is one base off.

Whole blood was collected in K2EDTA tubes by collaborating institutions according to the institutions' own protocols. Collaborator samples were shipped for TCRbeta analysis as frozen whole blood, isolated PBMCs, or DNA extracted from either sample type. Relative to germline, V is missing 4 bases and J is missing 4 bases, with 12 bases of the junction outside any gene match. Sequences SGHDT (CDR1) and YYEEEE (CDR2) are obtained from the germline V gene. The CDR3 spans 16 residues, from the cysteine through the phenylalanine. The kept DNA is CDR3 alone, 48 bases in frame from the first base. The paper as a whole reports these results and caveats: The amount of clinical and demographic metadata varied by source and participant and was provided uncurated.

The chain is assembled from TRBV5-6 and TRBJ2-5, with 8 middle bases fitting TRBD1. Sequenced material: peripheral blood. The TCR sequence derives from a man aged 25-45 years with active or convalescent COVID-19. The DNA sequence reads TGTGCCAGCAGCAGATTCGGGACAGGCTACGTAGAGACCCAGTACTTC. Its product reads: CASSRFGTGYVETQYF.